The entry below describes one TCR beta chain. This sample is drawn from a study of blood T cell repertoires in COVID-19. Only in-frame clones appear in the TCRdb table, and some are missing; sequencing was by immunoSEQ multiplex PCR. Here the sample spans around 440,000 clones, about 87% being singletons. The CDR3 spans 15 residues. Trimming took 2 bases from V and 7 from J; bases not matched to a gene: 8. CDR1 and CDR2 (germline): ENHRY, SYGVKD. This chain uses TRBV10-3 with TRBJ1-5; 7 bases are shared with TRBD1. This sequence originates from a woman aged 45-59 years with COVID-19, enrolled during active disease. The sample was peripheral blood. CDR3 sequence reads: CAISETTGVGQPQHF. The CDR3, as DNA: TGTGCCATCAGTGAGACAACAGGGGTAGGCCAGCCCCAGCATTTT.